This T cell receptor beta chain derives from a study of spatial heterogeneity in lung cancer (dated by TCRdb to between 2018 and 2020). About the investigation overall: Beta-chain transcripts were consistently detected in greater numbers than alpha-chain transcripts, which likely reflected higher beta-chain transcript abundance. In the raw uncorrected reads, each unique combination of TCR and UMI appeared more than ten times on average. The study quantitatively compared TCR alpha and beta repertoires across multiple tumor regions, matched nontumor lung and blood in non-small cell lung cancer. The study linked features of the TCR repertoire to counts of nonsynonymous mutations, which were determined by whole-exome sequencing of tumor tissue. At surgery, both alpha and beta chains were TCR-sequenced in 220 tumor regions, approximately 64 matched nontumor lung samples and some 60 PBMC samples. What the authors observed across the whole study: Ubiquitous expanded tumor TCRs were found in blood more often at tumor resection than at routine follow-up. Confirming at a functional level the hypothesis that regional TCRs recognize regional mutations was considered to require additional single-cell paired TCR alpha and beta sequencing.

The meaning of the sample's time point label: sample taken at primary tumor resection. For TCR sequencing, whole RNA was extracted from tumor and nontumor lung tissue, or from cryopreserved PBMC samples, and no cell sorting was done. The donors were around 69 patients from the lung TRACERx cohort who had early-stage, untreated non-small cell lung cancer. Only patients with enough RNA available from two or more tumor regions were chosen for TCR sequencing. The method behind the library was 5' RACE. Sequencing used a NextSeq 500. The TCR library protocol attached a unique molecular identifier to each TCR cDNA molecule to allow correction of PCR and sequencing errors. Per the authors' processing: TCR identification, UMI-based error correction and CDR3 extraction were performed with Decombinator tools. Expanded TCRs were defined as those above a frequency of 2 per 1,000, corresponding to the top 1% of the tumor frequency distribution. Each repertoire was subsampled 100 times to 5,000 TCRs, after which Renyi diversity was computed with the R vegan package. To build CDR3 similarity networks, amino acid triplet string-kernel similarity was used, and CDR3s were connected when their pairwise similarity was above 0.82. TCRdb took the public reads, trimmed them with fastp at Q25, ran MiXCR for clone calling and kept in-frame beta chains. Each record represents a unique CDR3 protein, reported with the most common genes and DNA among its rows. TCRdb, not the authors, supplied the V and J calls. Within this sample are some 47,000 distinct CDR3 sequences, with 7.5% to 8% of them counted one time only. The top ten hold about 13% of the sample.

This clonotype has a handful of counts. Its binding antigen is unknown. No base qualities exist here, and no much larger clone lies one base off it. The sequence was collected from a female donor with early-stage non-small cell lung cancer. The sequences come from PBMCs, collected at surgery.

The CDR3 protein: CASSSSPFRGRQETQYF. The DNA reads as follows: TGTGCCAGCAGCTCCAGCCCATTCAGGGGTCGCCAAGAGACCCAGTACTTC. The chain couples TRBV7-2 to TRBJ2-5; TRBD1 is a possible D gene, resting on 6 matching bases. V and J lose 4 bases and 1 base, and a span of 19 bases separates them. The germline V gene provides CDR1 SGHTA and CDR2 FQGNSA. Measured from the cysteine to the phenylalanine, the CDR3 is 17 residues long. The DNA shown is the 51-base CDR3, in frame from base 1.